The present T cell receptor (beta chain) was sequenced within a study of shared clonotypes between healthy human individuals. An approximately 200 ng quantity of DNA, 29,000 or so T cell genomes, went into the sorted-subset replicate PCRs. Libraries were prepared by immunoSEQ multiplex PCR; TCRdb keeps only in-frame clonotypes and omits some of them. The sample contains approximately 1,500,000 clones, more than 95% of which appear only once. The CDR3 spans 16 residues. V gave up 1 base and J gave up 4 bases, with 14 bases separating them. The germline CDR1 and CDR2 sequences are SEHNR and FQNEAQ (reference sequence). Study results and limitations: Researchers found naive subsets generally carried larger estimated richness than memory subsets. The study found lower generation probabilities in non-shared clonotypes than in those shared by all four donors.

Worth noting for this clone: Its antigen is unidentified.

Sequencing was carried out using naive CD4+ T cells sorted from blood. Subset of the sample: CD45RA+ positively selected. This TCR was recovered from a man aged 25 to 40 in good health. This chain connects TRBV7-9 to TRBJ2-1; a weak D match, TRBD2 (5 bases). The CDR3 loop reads CASSLVLALVYNEQFF. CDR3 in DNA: TGTGCCAGCAGCTTAGTCCTGGCACTAGTATACAATGAGCAGTTCTTC.